The rows below give T cell receptor beta chains drawn from one sample of a study of cytomegalovirus exposure and HLA in healthy donors. Produced via immunoSEQ multiplex PCR; TCRdb's table is partial and in-frame only. The table lists 150,000 to 200,000 clones, about 10% of them singletons, with 1% to 1.5% in the top ten. The specimen was PBMCs. Receptor source: a woman aged 30 to 39 in good health and CMV-seropositive. CDR3s include the opening cysteine and the closing phenylalanine or tryptophan. A D gene is named only where the DNA matches it firmly. The listing skips clone size in some rows; elsewhere it reads once, few, many or a size class.

-,TRBV5-8,TRBJ1-2,-,CASSSTDFSLYGYTF,TGTGCCAGCAGCTCGACTGACTTCAGCCTCTATGGCTACACCTTC
-,TRBV19,TRBJ2-1,many,CASSWRSSYNEQFF,TGTGCCAGTAGCTGGAGGAGCTCCTACAATGAGCAGTTCTTC
TRBD1,TRBV7-8,TRBJ1-5,few,CASSPRQGIQPQHF,TGTGCCAGCAGCCCGAGACAGGGGATTCAGCCCCAGCATTTT
-,TRBV4-2,TRBJ1-1,-,CASSQGVGGTEAFF,TGTGCCAGCAGCCAAGGAGTAGGGGGCACTGAAGCTTTCTTT
TRBD2,TRBV5-4,TRBJ2-2,-,CASSSNHVLAAGELFF,TGTGCCAGCAGCTCGAACCACGTACTAGCGGCCGGGGAGCTGTTTTTT
TRBD2,TRBV2,TRBJ2-5,few,CASMAGGETQYF,TGTGCCAGCATGGCGGGAGGAGAGACCCAGTACTTC
-,TRBV5-5,TRBJ2-3,few,CASFLQGRTDTQYF,TGTGCCAGCTTTCTCCAGGGGCGCACAGATACGCAGTATTTT
TRBD2,TRBV11-2,TRBJ2-7,few,CASSLTSGLGYEQYF,TGTGCCAGCAGCTTAACTAGCGGCTTGGGGTACGAGCAGTACTTC
-,TRBV5-1,TRBJ2-1,-,CASSLGVFNEQFF,TGCGCCAGCAGCCTGGGAGTCTTCAATGAGCAGTTCTTC
TRBD2,TRBV4-1,TRBJ2-3,-,CASSRTSGSDTDTQYF,TGCGCCAGCAGCCGGACTAGCGGATCAGACACAGATACGCAGTATTTT
TRBD1,TRBV18,TRBJ1-2,-,CASSPPGQGALYGYTF,TGTGCCAGCTCACCTCCGGGGCAGGGGGCGCTCTATGGCTACACCTTC